This entry lists 28 T cell receptor beta chains sequenced from one sample in a study of T cells in Graves' hyperthyroidism and ophthalmopathy (dated by TCRdb to the late 2010s). The library was obtained by multiplex PCR. The sequencer listed for this sample is Illumina HiSeq 2000. Amplification of TCR beta CDR3 regions was carried out from RNA transcripts. For the first round of RT-PCR on the TCR CDR3, the HTBI primer set was used together with the Qiagen OneStep RT-PCR kit. In-frame beta chains were kept once TCRdb had trimmed the public reads at Q25 with fastp and called clones with MiXCR. When rows share a CDR3 protein, they turn into one entry using the most common DNA and genes. The sample records fewer than 750,000 distinct CDR3 sequences, roughly 14% of which are singletons. The biggest ten clones account for roughly 4.3% of the sample. Specimen: blood. These receptors all come from a woman in her thirties or forties with Graves' ophthalmopathy.

The chain carries TRBV28 and TRBJ2-7; TRBD2 agrees at 13 bases. CDR1 MDHEN and CDR2 SYDVKM come from the germline V gene. The CDR3 is 13 amino acids. Losses at the gene ends were 8 bases for V and 6 bases for J; bases not matched to a gene: 4. The CDR3 spells CASRTSGGGEQYF. Here the CDR3 DNA reads TGTGCCAGCCGGACTAGCGGGGGTGGCGAGCAGTACTTC.

Note on this clonotype: No conserved phenylalanine or tryptophan is present at the end of the CDR3, so a read error is the likely explanation. The chain joins TRBV28 to TRBJ2-7, with TRBD1 matching over 10 bases. This CDR3 is built from 15 residues. Germline values: CDR1 MDHEN, CDR2 SYDVKM. Losses at the gene ends were 5 bases for V and 7 bases for J; bases not matched to a gene: 11. CDR3 loop: CASSPGGQGVGEQYS. CDR3 in DNA: TGTGCCAGCAGTCCCGGTGGACAGGGGGTGGGGGAGCAGTACTCC.

This clonotype came up many times. This chain joins TRBV29-1 and TRBJ1-1, with a possible D match to TRBD1 (5 bases). Trimming left V 7 bases short and J 0 bases short, with 12 bases between. This CDR3 spans 13 amino acids. Germline lookup yields CDR1 SQVTM and CDR2 ANQGSEA. The CDR3 DNA reads TGCAGCGCCGAGGGGCAGATGAACACTGAAGCTTTCTTT. Residues: CSAEGQMNTEAFF.

Ten or more counts support this clonotype. The chain carries TRBV20-1 and TRBJ2-7, with D perhaps matching TRBD1 or TRBD2 (5 bases each). CDR3 length equals 16 residues. The V end lost 3 bases, the J end lost 0 bases, and 18 bases lay between the germline ends. Germline CDR1 reads DFQATT; CDR2 reads SNEGSKA (reference sequence). In DNA, the CDR3 is TGCAGTGCTAGTCGGGACCGTGGGCTTATCTCCTACGAGCAGTACTTC. Translating it yields CSASRDRGLISYEQYF.

This clonotype was seen at least ten times. V usage is TRBV12-5 and J usage is TRBJ1-1; D is perhaps TRBD1 (6 bases). V was pared by 4 bases and J by 0 bases, with 9 bases between. The CDR3 is 14 residues long. CDR1 LGHNT and CDR2 FRNRAP come from the germline V gene. CDR3 region: CASGCTGMNTEAFF. CDR3 bases: TGTGCTAGTGGTTGTACAGGGATGAACACTGAAGCTTTCTTT. The whole variable domain, remainder taken from reference TRBV12-5 and TRBJ1-1, is DARVTQTPRHKVTEMGQEVTMRCQPILGHNTVFWYRQTMMQGLELLAYFRNRAPLDDSGMPKDRFSAEMPDATLATLKIQPSEPRDSAVYFCASGCTGMNTEAFFGQGTRLTVV.

This clonotype was counted at least ten times. The rearrangement links TRBV27 to TRBJ1-1; 7 bases agree with TRBD1. This CDR3 comprises 14 residues. J lost 3 bases, V lost 5 bases, and 6 bases had no gene match. Germline V CDR1 and CDR2: MNHEY, SMNVEV (reference sequence). The CDR3 DNA reads as TGTGCCAGCAGTGTAGACAGGGTCGACACTGAAGCTTTCTTT. Protein: CASSVDRVDTEAFF.

This clonotype occurred a few times. Being one base from a much bigger clone, this may be a read error. The chain couples TRBV27 to TRBJ2-7, with TRBD2 matching 8 bases. Germline assignment: CDR1 MNHEY and CDR2 SMNVEV (reference sequence). After removal of 5 bases from V and 2 bases from J, the junction contained 2 bases not matched to a gene. CDR3 length: 13 residues. CDR3 DNA sequence: TGTGCCAGCAGTCGGACTAGCACCTACGAGCAGTACTTC. Amino acids: CASSRTSTYEQYF.

Ten or more counts support this clonotype. This chain joins TRBV6-2 or TRBV6-3 and TRBJ2-2, with 14 bases identical to TRBD2. CDR1 and CDR2 (germline): MNHEY, SVGEGT. The CDR3 spans 18 residues. The junction had 6 bases not matched to a gene; V was cut back by 6 bases and J by 0 bases. CDR3 protein: CASSHPGLAGANTGELFF. The CDR3 nucleotides are TGTGCCAGCAGCCATCCGGGACTAGCGGGAGCGAACACCGGGGAGCTGTTTTTT.

The table lists this clonotype with many counts. The chain recombines TRBV12-3 or TRBV12-4 with TRBJ1-2; D is unclear. The CDR3 is 12 residues long. The V and J ends lost 7 bases and 2 bases respectively, with 8 bases between them. The CDR3 DNA sequence: TGTGCCAGCACCGACCTAAACTATGGCTACACCTTC. Translation: CASTDLNYGYTF.

This clonotype showed up many times. This chain links TRBV19 with TRBJ2-5, with a weak D call TRBD2 (5 bases). Trimming cost V 4 bases and J 6 bases, with 18 bases left between them. The CDR3 loop spans 15 amino acids. Per germline, CDR1 LNHDA and CDR2 SQIVND (reference sequence). Here the CDR3 DNA reads TGTGCCAGTAGTAGTGCCCTAGCACTGGGGAAGACCCAGTACTTC. Residues: CASSSALALGKTQYF.

In its sample, this clonotype was seen many times. The chain combines TRBV27 with TRBJ1-1, with D uncertain. The V gene lost 6 bases and the J gene lost 11 bases, with 19 bases spanning the gap. The CDR3 has 13 residues. The germline V gene has CDR1 MNHEY and CDR2 SMNVEV (reference sequence). CDR3 sequence (DNA): TGTGCCAGCAGGGCAGCGGGTGCATGGGGTGCTTTCTTT. It yields the protein CASRAAGAWGAFF.

There are many counts of this clonotype. The chain employs TRBV5-5 and TRBJ2-6; D gene ambiguous. V was clipped by 0 bases and J by 0 bases, with 7 bases between them. Germline V gives CDR1 SGHKS, CDR2 YYEKEE (reference sequence). CDR3 length: 16 residues. The CDR3 DNA sequence: TGTGCCAGCAGCTTGGCGTGGGGCTCTGGGGCCAACGTCCTGACTTTC. Its protein is CASSLAWGSGANVLTF.

This clonotype was counted many times. CDR3 nucleotide sequence: TGCAGCATCGATCGAGCTGGTGAGACCCAGTACTTC. It codes for CSIDRAGETQYF. This chain connects TRBV29-1 to TRBJ2-5; D remains unclear. The V end was cut by 8 bases, the J end by 5 bases, with 15 bases between. This CDR3 spans 12 amino acids. Germline V CDR1 and CDR2: SQVTM, ANQGSEA.

This clonotype was counted ten times or more. V usage is TRBV20-1 and J usage is TRBJ1-1; D perhaps matches TRBD1 (5 bases). The ends were cut back, 5 bases at V and 5 bases at J, with 18 bases in the middle. This CDR3 is 14 amino acids long. The germline CDR1 and CDR2 sequences are DFQATT and SNEGSKA (reference sequence). The CDR3 DNA follows: TGCAGTGCTTGGACCGGGACTTCCATTACTGAAGCTTTCTTT. The encoded protein is CSAWTGTSITEAFF.

This clonotype was detected many times. V and J are TRBV20-1 and TRBJ2-7, with 7 bases fitting TRBD2. Germline CDR1 and CDR2: DFQATT and SNEGSKA (reference sequence). The trim removed 6 bases at V and 6 bases at J, leaving 11 bases unmatched. The CDR3 is 13 residues long. CDR3 amino acids: CSATTSSLGEQYF. The CDR3 nucleotides read TGCAGTGCAACGACTAGCTCTCTAGGCGAGCAGTACTTC.

The chain recombines TRBV7-2 with TRBJ2-7; 7 nucleotides line up with TRBD2. J gave up 2 bases and V 5 bases, and 6 bases lay outside the gene matches. CDR3 length: 14 amino acids. From germline, CDR1 is SGHTA and CDR2 FQGNSA. This chain's CDR3 is CASSQRERAYEQYF. The DNA for the CDR3 is TGTGCCAGCAGCCAGCGGGAACGGGCCTACGAGCAGTACTTC.

This clonotype was counted many times. The rearrangement links TRBV12-3 or TRBV12-4 to TRBJ1-5; no firm D call. CDR3 length: 15 amino acids. Trimming cost V 6 bases and J 0 bases, with 12 bases left between them. CDR3 DNA sequence: TGTGCCAGCAGCCTAAGGACGGCTAGCAATCAGCCCCAGCATTTT. This encodes CASSLRTASNQPQHF.

Many counts were recorded for this clonotype. The chain joins TRBV11-2 to TRBJ2-2; TRBD2 is a possible D gene (6 bases). The CDR3 contains 15 residues. CDR1 SGHAT and CDR2 FQNNGV come from the germline V gene. V lost 1 base to trimming and J lost 7 bases, with 13 bases between them. Written as DNA, the CDR3 is TGTGCCAGCAGCTTAGGGAGGGAGAGGGGCGGGGAGCTGTTTTTT. It codes for CASSLGRERGGELFF.

Details on this clonotype: One junction end does not reproduce the germline sequence, and a read error may be involved. The chain uses TRBV30 and TRBJ1-1; D is perhaps TRBD1 (5 bases). This CDR3 is 13 amino acids long. Germline V CDR1 and CDR2: GTSNPN, SVGIG (reference sequence). In DNA, the CDR3 is TGCGCCTGGCCGGGGACGGCGAATACTGAAGCTTTCTTT. Amino acids: CAWPGTANTEAFF.

As to this clonotype: Possible read error: a much larger clone is one base away. The chain joins TRBV4-1 to TRBJ2-5; no firm D call. Trimming took 1 base from V and 1 from J, leaving 13 bases between them. CDR3 length: 16 amino acids. Germline-derived CDR1 and CDR2 are MGHRA and YSYEKL. The CDR3 loop reads CASSQGRTTAQETQYF. The CDR3 DNA sequence: TGCGCCAGCAGCCAAGGAAGGACGACTGCCCAAGAGACCCAGTACTTC.

This clonotype was seen repeatedly, ten times or more. The rearrangement joins TRBV5-6 to TRBJ2-7; D is unresolved. Germline CDR1 is SGHDT and CDR2 is YYEEEE. CDR3 size: 14 residues. V lost 1 base, J lost 6 bases, and 14 bases lay in between. The CDR3, as DNA: TGTGCCAGCAGCTTGTGGCCCATCCCGGGCGAGCAGTACTTC. Amino acid sequence: CASSLWPIPGEQYF.

This clonotype was detected only a few times. The chain links TRBV19 to TRBJ2-2, with D unresolved. The CDR3 runs 16 residues. The germline V and J ends were trimmed by 4 bases and 2 bases, with 14 bases remaining between them. Germline-derived CDR1 and CDR2 are LNHDA and SQIVND (reference sequence). The CDR3 reads CASSRATRGNTGELFF. CDR3 nucleotides: TGTGCCAGTAGTAGGGCAACTCGAGGAAACACCGGGGAGCTGTTTTTT. Drawing the rest from reference TRBV19 and TRBJ2-2, the complete variable domain is DGGITQSPKYLFRKEGQNVTLSCEQNLNHDAMYWYRQDPGQGLRLIYYSQIVNDFQKGDIAEGYSVSREKKESFPLTVTSAQKNPTAFYLCASSRATRGNTGELFFGEGSRLTVL.

This clonotype was seen at least ten times. The V and J genes are TRBV2 and TRBJ2-5, with D possibly being TRBD2 (6 bases). The V gene's germline CDR1 is SNHLY and CDR2 FYNNEI. The CDR3 is made up of 12 amino acids. Trimming pared 8 bases from V and 3 bases from J, leaving 10 bases between. CDR3 protein: CASCSGEETQYF. The CDR3 DNA follows: TGTGCCAGCTGTAGCGGAGAAGAGACCCAGTACTTC.

The chain carries TRBV5-4 and TRBJ2-5, with D unresolved. From germline, CDR1 is SGHNT and CDR2 YYREEE (reference sequence). The length of the CDR3 is 15 residues. V shed 3 bases and J shed 5 bases, with 17 bases lying between them. The CDR3 coding sequence is TGTGCCAGCAGCTCCGAGAAAGGACCTGGGGAGACCCAGTACTTC. This sequence encodes CASSSEKGPGETQYF.

The table lists this clonotype with many counts. The chain has TRBV29-1 and TRBJ2-5; TRBD1 is a possible D gene (6 bases). Germline V gene sequence: CDR1 SQVTM, CDR2 ANQGSEA. This CDR3 is 12 amino acids long. The V and J ends lost 5 bases and 2 bases respectively, with 9 bases between them. The CDR3 loop reads CSVRQAQETQYF. As DNA, the CDR3 is TGCAGCGTTCGACAGGCGCAAGAGACCCAGTACTTC.

This clonotype was observed many times. The rearrangement links TRBV5-1 to TRBJ1-2; weak D call: TRBD1 (5 bases). Germline V gene sequence: CDR1 SGHRS, CDR2 YFSETQ. CDR3 length: 14 amino acids. Trimming pared 4 bases from V and 3 bases from J, leaving 13 bases between. CDR3 DNA sequence: TGCGCCAGCAGCCCGGGGCTTACCGACTATGGCTACACCTTC. This sequence encodes CASSPGLTDYGYTF.

This clonotype was picked up many times. This chain joins TRBV11-3 and TRBJ2-4; D not certain. Germline V lookup: CDR1 SGHNT, CDR2 YENEEA. This CDR3 is 17 amino acids long. Trimming took off 0 bases at V and 0 bases at J, with 12 bases between the two ends. DNA for the CDR3: TGTGCCAGCAGCTTAGAGGGCCCTGGCCAAGCCAAAAACATTCAGTACTTC. This encodes CASSLEGPGQAKNIQYF. The full variable domain, with the rest looked up from reference TRBV11-3 and TRBJ2-4, is EAGVVQSPRYKIIEKKQPVAFWCNPISGHNTLYWYLQNLGQGPELLIRYENEEAVDDSQLPKDRFSAERLKGVDSTLKIQPAELGDSAVYLCASSLEGPGQAKNIQYFGAGTRLSVL.

Many counts were recorded for this clonotype. V usage is TRBV15 and J usage is TRBJ1-5, with D uncertain. V lost 9 bases to trimming and J lost 3 bases, with 18 bases between them. The CDR3 spans 15 residues. The germline V gene encodes CDR1 LNHNV and CDR2 YYDKDF (reference sequence). The CDR3 loop is CATSMSPGNNQPQHF. The CDR3 region has the DNA TGTGCCACTTCAATGTCCCCGGGGAACAATCAGCCCCAGCATTTT.